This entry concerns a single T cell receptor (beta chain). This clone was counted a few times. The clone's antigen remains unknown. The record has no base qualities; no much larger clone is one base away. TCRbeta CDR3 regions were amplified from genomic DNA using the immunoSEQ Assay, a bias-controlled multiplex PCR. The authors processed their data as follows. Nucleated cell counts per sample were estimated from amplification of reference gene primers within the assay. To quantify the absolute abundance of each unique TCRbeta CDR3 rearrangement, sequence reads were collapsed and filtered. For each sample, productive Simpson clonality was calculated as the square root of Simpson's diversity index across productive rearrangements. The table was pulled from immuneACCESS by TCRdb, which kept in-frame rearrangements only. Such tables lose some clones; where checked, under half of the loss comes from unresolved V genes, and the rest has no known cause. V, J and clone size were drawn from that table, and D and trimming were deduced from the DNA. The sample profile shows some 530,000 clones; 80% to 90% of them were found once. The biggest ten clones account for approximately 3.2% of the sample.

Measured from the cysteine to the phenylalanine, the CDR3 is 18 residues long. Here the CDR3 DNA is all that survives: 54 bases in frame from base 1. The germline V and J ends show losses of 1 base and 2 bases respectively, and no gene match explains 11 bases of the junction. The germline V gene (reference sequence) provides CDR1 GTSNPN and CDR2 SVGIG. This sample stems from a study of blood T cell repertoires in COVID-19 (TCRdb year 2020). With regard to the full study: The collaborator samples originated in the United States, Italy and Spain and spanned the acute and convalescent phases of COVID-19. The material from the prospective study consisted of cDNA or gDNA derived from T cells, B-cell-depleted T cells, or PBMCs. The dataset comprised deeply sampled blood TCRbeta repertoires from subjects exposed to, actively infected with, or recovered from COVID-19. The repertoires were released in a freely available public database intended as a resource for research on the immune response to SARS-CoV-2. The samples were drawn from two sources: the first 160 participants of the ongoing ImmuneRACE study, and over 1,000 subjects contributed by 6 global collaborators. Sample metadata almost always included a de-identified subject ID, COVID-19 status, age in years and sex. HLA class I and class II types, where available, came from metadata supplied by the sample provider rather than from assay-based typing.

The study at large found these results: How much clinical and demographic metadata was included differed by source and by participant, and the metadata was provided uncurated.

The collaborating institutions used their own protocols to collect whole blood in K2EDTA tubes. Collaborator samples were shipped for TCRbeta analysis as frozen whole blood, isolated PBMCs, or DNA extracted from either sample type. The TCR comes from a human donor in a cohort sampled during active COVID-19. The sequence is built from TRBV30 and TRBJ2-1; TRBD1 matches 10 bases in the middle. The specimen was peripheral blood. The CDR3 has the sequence CAWSETGGLMGPYNEQFF. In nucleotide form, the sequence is TGTGCCTGGAGTGAGACAGGGGGCCTGATGGGCCCCTACAATGAGCAGTTCTTC.